This T cell receptor (beta chain) appears in the sequencing data of a study of T-cell memory formation after mild COVID-19. Turning to the study itself: There were largely donor-specific TCR clusters.

One entry per CDR3 protein, called by TCRdb with MiXCR from the 5' RACE reads. Of 150,000 to 200,000 distinct CDR3 sequences listed, approximately 15% were seen once; the top ten hold roughly 13%. This clonotype has ten or more counts. Its antigen is unknown. General study results and limits: Among clones peaking at day 37 in the second wave, SARS-CoV-2 specificity remained unconfirmed.

The CDR3 extends over 14 amino acids. Trimming pared 1 base from V and 4 bases from J, leaving 11 bases between. CDR1 is LGHNA and CDR2 is YSLEER in the germline V gene. Material: PBMCs or a T cell subset sorted from them (not recorded which). The receptor was isolated from an adult woman who had mild COVID-19 (a few samples of this study predate the infection). Cell type and time point are not known. This chain uses TRBV4-3 with TRBJ2-7, with D possibly being TRBD1 (6 bases). The CDR3 DNA reads as TGCGCCAGCAGCCAAGTCCAGGGGAGTTACGAGCAGTACTTC. Amino acid sequence: CASSQVQGSYEQYF.